A single sample is the source of the 2 T cell receptor beta chains below, sequenced in a study of graft-versus-host responses after intestinal transplantation. Which antigens these TCRs recognize remains unknown. The assay was immunoSEQ multiplex PCR, and TCRdb's table has in-frame clones only and misses some. This sample has roughly 130,000 clones, with around 90% found just once. The material sequenced was unstimulated CD4+ T cells sorted from spleen or lymph node cells, taken before intestinal transplant. The receptors were gathered from a human donor who received an intestinal transplant.

This sequence joins TRBV7-6 and TRBJ2-2; 10 bases agree with TRBD2. This CDR3 spans 14 amino acids. The V gene's germline CDR1 is SGHVS and CDR2 FNYEAQ. The ends lost 8 bases at V and 9 bases at J; junction bases unmatched: 9. The CDR3 DNA sequence: TGTGCCAGCTCCGGACTAGCGGTCCGCCGGGAGCTGTTTTTT. Its translation is CASSGLAVRRELFF.

This clone was observed a single time. The CDR3 coding sequence is TGCGCCAGCAGCTTGGACAGGGGTACCGACGAGCAGTACTTC. Protein: CASSLDRGTDEQYF. The J gene is TRBJ2-5, the V gene TRBV5-1; TRBD1 matches at 7 bases. The J call is doubtful: the DNA matches TRBJ2-7 better. The CDR3 has 14 residues. Germline CDR1 reads SGHRS; CDR2 reads YFSETQ.